This T cell receptor (beta chain) is drawn from a study of T cells in Graves' hyperthyroidism and ophthalmopathy. Broader study findings: Onset of ophthalmopathy came a median around 6.2 months after the model predicted it.

Concerning this clonotype itself: Antigen unknown.

A NOSPECS grade of at least 4, a Clinical Activity Score of at least 3 and duration under 3 months were recorded in ophthalmopathy patients. Cells are PBMCs isolated from roughly 9.2 ml of fresh blood. Amplified TCR beta CDR3 regions came from RNA transcripts. HTBI primers were the set used in a first-round RT-PCR of the TCR CDR3. TCRdb reanalysed the multiplex PCR reads using MiXCR and keeps one entry per CDR3 protein. Of hundreds of thousands of distinct CDR3 sequences listed, around 20% were seen once; the top ten hold over 45%. The CDR3 totals 12 residues. The germline V and J ends were trimmed by 5 bases and 2 bases, with 7 bases remaining between them. Germline CDR1 and CDR2: LNHNV and YYDKDF (reference sequence).

The source material was blood. This TCR was sampled from a man aged 35 to 55 with Graves' ophthalmopathy. The chain links TRBV15 to TRBJ2-7; D ambiguous. CDR3 nucleotides: TGTGCCACCAGCGGCAGAGCCTACGAGCAGTACTTC. Its protein product is CATSGRAYEQYF.